The present TCR beta chain was sequenced within a study of control samples from healthy donors and cancer patients. V was pared by 1 base and J by 4 bases, with 13 bases between. CDR3 length: 15 residues. The germline gives CDR1 LGHDT, CDR2 YNNKEL (reference sequence). TCRdb's table, derived via immunoSEQ multiplex PCR, lists solely in-frame clones and lacks some. This sample has roughly 29,000 clones, with approximately 79% found just once. The TCR originated in a man in his sixties with head and neck cancer. V usage is TRBV3-1 (or the pseudogene TRBV3-2) and J usage is TRBJ1-2; D perhaps matches TRBD1 (5 bases). The sample comprised PBMCs. CDR3: CASSQGAGPRYGYTF. The CDR3 DNA follows: TGTGCCAGCAGCCAAGGCGCAGGGCCTCGCTATGGCTACACCTTC.